A single sample is the source of the 13 T cell receptor beta chains below, sequenced in a study of OX40 agonist ivuxolimab in advanced cancers. Method: immunoSEQ multiplex PCR; TCRdb's copy keeps in-frame clones and lacks some. The table shows some 64,000 clones, with approximately 90% occurring only once. Sequenced material: CD4+ or CD8+ T cells sorted from blood, taken in a trial of the OX40 agonist ivuxolimab. The receptors come from an adult with an advanced solid tumor such as melanoma, head and neck, liver or kidney cancer.

This clone was found once. This rearrangement joins TRBV9 to TRBJ2-5, with D unclear. The CDR3 extends over 12 amino acids. The germline gives CDR1 SGDLS, CDR2 YYNGEE. V lost 4 bases to trimming and J lost 0 bases, with 4 bases between them. CDR3 amino acids: CASSPDQETQYF. The CDR3 DNA sequence: TGTGCCAGCAGCCCGGACCAAGAGACCCAGTACTTC.

As DNA, the CDR3 is TGTGCCAGCAGCTTGATAGCGGGGGGGTTCACCTACAATGAGCAGTTCTTC. This sequence encodes CASSLIAGGFTYNEQFF. The chain is built from TRBV7-6 and TRBJ2-1; 11 nucleotides align to TRBD2. Germline values: CDR1 SGHVS, CDR2 FNYEAQ. The CDR3 length is 17 residues. J was trimmed by 2 bases and V by 3 bases; bases with no gene match: 6.

The J gene is TRBJ1-5, the V gene TRBV27; D is unresolved. From germline, CDR1 is MNHEY and CDR2 SMNVEV (reference sequence). CDR3 length: 15 residues. Between the trimmed V and J ends, which lost 2 bases and 0 bases, there was a span of 8 bases. CDR3 nucleotides: TGTGCCAGCAGTTTAATTCCTTATAGCAATCAGCCCCAGCATTTT. It codes for CASSLIPYSNQPQHF.

This chain connects TRBV28 to TRBJ1-3; 10 bases are shared with TRBD1. V lost 5 bases, J lost 2 bases, and 6 bases stayed unmatched. CDR3 length: 16 residues. The germline V gene has CDR1 MDHEN and CDR2 SYDVKM. The CDR3 DNA reads TGTGCCAGCAGTCCGCCCGGGACAGGGGCTGGAAACACCATATATTTT. Translated, it gives CASSPPGTGAGNTIYF.

This clone was seen a few times. This chain connects TRBV11-3 to TRBJ2-7, with 9 nucleotides matching TRBD1. The J segment lost 5 bases and the V segment lost 5 bases, leaving 4 bases of the junction unmatched. Germline CDR1 is SGHNT and CDR2 is YENEEA. The CDR3 consists of 13 residues. The CDR3 nucleotides read TGTGCCAGCAGCCACGGGACAGGGAACGAGCAGTACTTC. This sequence encodes CASSHGTGNEQYF. Full variable domain (outside the CDR3, taken from reference TRBV11-3 and TRBJ2-7): EAGVVQSPRYKIIEKKQPVAFWCNPISGHNTLYWYLQNLGQGPELLIRYENEEAVDDSQLPKDRFSAERLKGVDSTLKIQPAELGDSAVYLCASSHGTGNEQYFGPGTRLTVT.

The rearrangement joins TRBV6-5 to TRBJ2-1, with TRBD2 identical over 12 bases. CDR1 MNHEY and CDR2 SVGAGI come from the germline V gene. V lost 1 base, J lost 7 bases, and 5 bases stayed unmatched. CDR3 length: 16 residues. This CDR3 reads CASSYWSSGGGNEQFF. Here the CDR3 DNA reads TGTGCCAGCAGTTACTGGTCTAGCGGGGGGGGAAATGAGCAGTTCTTC.

The chain has TRBV4-1 and TRBJ1-1; the D is unclear. V was cut by 4 bases and J by 3 bases, with 15 bases left in between. The CDR3 totals 15 residues. Germline assignment: CDR1 MGHRA and CDR2 YSYEKL. The CDR3 loop reads CASSLASEGDTEAFF. The CDR3 nucleotides read TGCGCCAGCAGCCTAGCGTCCGAGGGTGACACTGAAGCTTTCTTT.

This chain's CDR3 is CASTSDREIDTQYF. For the CDR3, the DNA is TGTGCCAGCACCTCGGACAGGGAGATAGATACGCAGTATTTT. This chain connects TRBV2 to TRBJ2-3; 8 bases are shared with TRBD1. V shed 7 bases and J 5 bases; nucleotides not matched to a gene: 8. The germline V gene has CDR1 SNHLY and CDR2 FYNNEI. CDR3 length equals 14 residues.

The chain employs TRBV10-1 and TRBJ1-6, with 7 bases identical to TRBD1. The CDR3 runs 14 residues. Germline V CDR1 and CDR2: WNHNN, SYGVQD (reference sequence). The trim removed 3 bases at V and 10 bases at J, leaving 6 bases unmatched. The CDR3: CASSEYRGESPLHF. Here the CDR3 DNA reads TGCGCCAGCAGTGAATACAGGGGAGAGTCACCCCTCCACTTT.

The V gene is TRBV27, the J gene TRBJ2-1; no reliable D call. V shed 1 base and J shed 4 bases, with 5 bases lying between them. Per germline, CDR1 MNHEY and CDR2 SMNVEV (reference sequence). The CDR3 spans 13 residues. The CDR3 region has the DNA TGTGCCAGCAGTTTATTGGGTTACAATGAGCAGTTCTTC. This sequence encodes CASSLLGYNEQFF.

Regarding this clone: It is likely a read error: a sequence one base away is far more abundant. V and J are TRBV6-1 and TRBJ2-7; tentative D call: TRBD2 (7 bases). Trimming cost V 7 bases and J 3 bases, with 10 bases left between them. CDR1 MNHNS and CDR2 SASEGT come from the germline V gene. This CDR3 is 12 amino acids long. CDR3: CASKGGVYEQYF. The CDR3 bases are TGTGCCAGCAAGGGGGGGGTCTACGAGCAGTACTTC.

V gene TRBV5-4 combines with J gene TRBJ2-7; D is uncertain. The germline CDR1 and CDR2 sequences are SGHNT and YYREEE (reference sequence). The CDR3 consists of 14 residues. Trimming pared 1 base from V and 1 base from J, leaving 9 bases between. CDR3 DNA: TGTGCCAGCAGCTTGTGGGGTTCTTCCTACGAGCAGTACTTC. Residues: CASSLWGSSYEQYF.

The CDR3 DNA follows: TGTGCCTGGAGTCTGATCCGGACAGGGACCTACGAGCAGTACTTC. This sequence encodes CAWSLIRTGTYEQYF. The gene calls are TRBV30 and TRBJ2-7; 8 positions agree with TRBD1. The junction had 8 bases not matched to a gene; V was cut back by 2 bases and J by 2 bases. This CDR3 has 15 amino acids. Germline-derived CDR1 and CDR2 are GTSNPN and SVGIG (reference sequence).